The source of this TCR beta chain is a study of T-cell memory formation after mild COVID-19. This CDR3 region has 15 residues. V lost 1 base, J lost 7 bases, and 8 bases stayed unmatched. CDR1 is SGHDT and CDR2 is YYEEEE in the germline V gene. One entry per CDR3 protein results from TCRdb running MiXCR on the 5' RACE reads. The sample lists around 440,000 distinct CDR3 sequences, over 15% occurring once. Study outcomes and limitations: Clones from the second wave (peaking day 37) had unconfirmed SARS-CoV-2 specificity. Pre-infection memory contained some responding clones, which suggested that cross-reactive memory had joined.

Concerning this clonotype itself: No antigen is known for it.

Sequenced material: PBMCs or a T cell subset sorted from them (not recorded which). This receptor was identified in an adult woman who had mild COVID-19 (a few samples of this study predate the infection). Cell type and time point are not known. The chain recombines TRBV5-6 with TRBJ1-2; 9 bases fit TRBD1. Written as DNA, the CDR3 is TGTGCCAGCAGCTTGATGGGACAGGGCGGCACTGGCTACACCTTC. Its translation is CASSLMGQGGTGYTF.